This TCR beta chain was recovered during a study of cytomegalovirus exposure and HLA in healthy donors. Study conclusions and caveats: Cytomegalovirus-associated TCR beta chains were listed, numbering some 150.

Some clones are missing from TCRdb's copy, which holds only in-frame ones; the method was immunoSEQ multiplex PCR. In the table there are a few hundred thousand clones, over 80% of which are singletons. With respect to this clone: Its specificity is not known. Other DNA variants within this sample encode the same CDR3.

The V gene end was trimmed by 4 bases and the J gene end by 2 bases; junction bases not matched to a gene: 5. This CDR3 comprises 14 residues. From germline, CDR1 is MGHRA and CDR2 YSYEKL. Donors came from a validation cohort of approximately 110 subjects, distinct from the first 666-subject cohort. Sequenced sample: PBMCs. The receptor's source is a woman between 18 and 29 years old in good health and CMV-seronegative. The V call is TRBV4-1, the J call TRBJ2-7; 7 bases align to TRBD1. CDR3 sequence reads: CASSPRQGPYEQYF. The CDR3, as DNA: TGCGCCAGCAGCCCGCGACAGGGTCCCTACGAGCAGTACTTC.